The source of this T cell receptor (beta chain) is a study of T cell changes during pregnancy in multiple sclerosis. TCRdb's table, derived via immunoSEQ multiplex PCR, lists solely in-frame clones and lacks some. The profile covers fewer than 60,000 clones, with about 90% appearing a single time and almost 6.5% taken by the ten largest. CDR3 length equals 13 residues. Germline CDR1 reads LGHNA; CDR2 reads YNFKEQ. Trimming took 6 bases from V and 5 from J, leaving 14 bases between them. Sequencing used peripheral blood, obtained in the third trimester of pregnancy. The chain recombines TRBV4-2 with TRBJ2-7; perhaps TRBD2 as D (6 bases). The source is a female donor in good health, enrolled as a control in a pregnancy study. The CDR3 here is CASRPPGANEQYF. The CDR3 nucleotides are TGTGCCAGCAGGCCACCGGGAGCCAACGAGCAGTACTTC.